The entry below gives a single T cell receptor beta chain sequence along with its context. The sample comes from a study of radiotherapy plus CTLA-4 blockade in lung cancer. Assay used: immunoSEQ multiplex PCR; TCRdb lists only in-frame clones, some missing. The table has around 80,000 clones, less than 85% seen once. This CDR3 region has 17 residues. Germline CDR1 and CDR2: SGDLS and YYNGEE. V gave up 3 bases and J gave up 0 bases; unmatched junction bases: 6. The rearrangement joins TRBV9 to TRBJ2-1; TRBD2 agrees at 10 bases. The origin of this receptor is a human donor with non-small cell lung cancer who had stable disease on radiotherapy plus ipilimumab. The material was peripheral blood, obtained from a patient treated with radiotherapy plus ipilimumab. The CDR3 sequence: CASSGLAGASSYNEQFF. CDR3 bases: TGTGCCAGCAGCGGACTAGCGGGTGCTAGCTCCTACAATGAGCAGTTCTTC.